This TCR beta chain was profiled in a study of T cells after yellow fever vaccination. The study's findings and limits: Once the booster was given, most primary-vaccination clones reappeared, at about 97% for CD4 and roughly 85% for CD8. Contaminants from the bulk population, in the form of abundant clonotypes, could be found in FACS-sorted repertoires.

TCR cDNA was made by 5'RACE template switching, adding a universal primer site and UMIs. TCRdb re-derived calls from the 5' RACE reads in MiXCR, one entry per CDR3 protein. The table includes about 220,000 distinct CDR3 sequences, around 3.1% detected once. This clonotype was detected ten times or more. The antigen is not known. This CDR3 has 15 amino acids. V gave up 4 bases and J gave up 6 bases, with 16 bases separating them. Germline V gene lookup returns CDR1 SGDLS and CDR2 YYNGEE. The receptor was isolated from a man aged 18 to 35 who received the YFV17D yellow fever vaccine. The sample here was CD4+ T cells sorted from PBMCs, taken 10 days after the yellow fever booster vaccination. The chain is built from TRBV9 and TRBJ2-2, with a weak D call TRBD1 (6 bases). The CDR3 sequence: CASSKTGPLAGELFF. Written as DNA, the CDR3 is TGTGCCAGCAGCAAAACAGGGCCGCTAGCCGGGGAGCTGTTTTTT. Looking up the rest from reference TRBV9 and TRBJ2-2 gives the full variable domain: DSGVTQTPKHLITATGQRVTLRCSPRSGDLSVYWYQQSLDQGLQFLIQYYNGEERAKGNILERFSAQQFPDLHSELNLSSLELGDSALYFCASSKTGPLAGELFFGEGSRLTVL.